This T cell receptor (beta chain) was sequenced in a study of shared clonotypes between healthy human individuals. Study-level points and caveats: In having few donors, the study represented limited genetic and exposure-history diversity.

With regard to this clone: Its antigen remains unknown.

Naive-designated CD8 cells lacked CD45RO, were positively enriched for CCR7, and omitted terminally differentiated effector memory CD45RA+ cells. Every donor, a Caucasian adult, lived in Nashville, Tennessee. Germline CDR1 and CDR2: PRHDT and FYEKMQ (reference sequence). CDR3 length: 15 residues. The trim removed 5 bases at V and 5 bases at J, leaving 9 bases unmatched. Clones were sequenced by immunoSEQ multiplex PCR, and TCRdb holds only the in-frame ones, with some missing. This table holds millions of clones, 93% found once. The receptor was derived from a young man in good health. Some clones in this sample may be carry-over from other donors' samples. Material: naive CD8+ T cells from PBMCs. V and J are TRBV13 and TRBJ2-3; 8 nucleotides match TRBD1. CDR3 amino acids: CASSEVRGRGDTQYF. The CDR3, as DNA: TGTGCCAGCAGCGAGGTCAGGGGGCGAGGAGATACGCAGTATTTT.